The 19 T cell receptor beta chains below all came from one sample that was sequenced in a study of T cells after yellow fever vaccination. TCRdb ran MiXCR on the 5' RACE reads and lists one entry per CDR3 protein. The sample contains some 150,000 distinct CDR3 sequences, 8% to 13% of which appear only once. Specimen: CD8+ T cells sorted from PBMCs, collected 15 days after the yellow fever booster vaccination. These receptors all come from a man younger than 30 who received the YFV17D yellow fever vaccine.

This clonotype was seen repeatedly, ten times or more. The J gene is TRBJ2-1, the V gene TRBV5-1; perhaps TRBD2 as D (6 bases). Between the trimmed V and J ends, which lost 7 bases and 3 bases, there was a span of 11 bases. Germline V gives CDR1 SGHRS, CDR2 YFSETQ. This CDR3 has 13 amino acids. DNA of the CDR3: TGCGCCAGCCGGAGGGCCAGCTACAATGAGCAGTTCTTC. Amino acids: CASRRASYNEQFF.

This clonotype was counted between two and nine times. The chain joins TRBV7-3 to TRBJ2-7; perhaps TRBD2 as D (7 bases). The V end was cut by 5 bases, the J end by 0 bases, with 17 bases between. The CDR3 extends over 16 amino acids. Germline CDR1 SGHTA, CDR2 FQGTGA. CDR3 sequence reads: CASSPLAGALSYEQYF. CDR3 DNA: TGTGCCAGCAGCCCCCTCGCGGGGGCTCTCTCCTACGAGCAGTACTTC.

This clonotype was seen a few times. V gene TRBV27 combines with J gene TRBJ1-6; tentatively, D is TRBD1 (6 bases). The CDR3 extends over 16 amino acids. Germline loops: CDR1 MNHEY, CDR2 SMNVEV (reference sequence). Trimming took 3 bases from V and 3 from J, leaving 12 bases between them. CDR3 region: CASSFGQPSYNSPLHF. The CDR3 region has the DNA TGTGCCAGCAGTTTCGGACAGCCCAGCTATAATTCACCCCTCCACTTT.

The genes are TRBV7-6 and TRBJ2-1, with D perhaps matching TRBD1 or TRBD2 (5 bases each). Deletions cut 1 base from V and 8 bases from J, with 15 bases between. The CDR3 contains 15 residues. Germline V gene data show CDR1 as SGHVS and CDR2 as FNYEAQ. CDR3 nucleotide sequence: TGTGCCAGCAGCTTAGTGCTGGGGGTTGTAGATGAGCAGTTCTTC. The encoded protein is CASSLVLGVVDEQFF.

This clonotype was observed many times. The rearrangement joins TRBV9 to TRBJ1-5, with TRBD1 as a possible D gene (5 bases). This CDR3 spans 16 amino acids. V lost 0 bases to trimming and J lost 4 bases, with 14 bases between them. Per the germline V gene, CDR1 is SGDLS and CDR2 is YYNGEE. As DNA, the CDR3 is TGTGCCAGCAGCGTAGGGACGGGGCCCTCGAATCAGCCCCAGCATTTT. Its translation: CASSVGTGPSNQPQHF.

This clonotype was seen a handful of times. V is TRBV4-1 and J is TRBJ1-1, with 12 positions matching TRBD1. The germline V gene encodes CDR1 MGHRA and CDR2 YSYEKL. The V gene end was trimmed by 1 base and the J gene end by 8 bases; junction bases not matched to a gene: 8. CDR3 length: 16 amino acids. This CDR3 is CASSQAGQGAYWEAFF. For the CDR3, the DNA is TGCGCCAGCAGCCAAGCGGGACAGGGGGCCTATTGGGAAGCTTTCTTT.

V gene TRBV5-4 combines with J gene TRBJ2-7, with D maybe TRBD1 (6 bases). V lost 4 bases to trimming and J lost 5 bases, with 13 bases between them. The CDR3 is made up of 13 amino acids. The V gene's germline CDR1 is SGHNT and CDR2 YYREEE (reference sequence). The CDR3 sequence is CASSLGDINEQYF. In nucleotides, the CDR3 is TGTGCCAGCAGCCTGGGGGACATTAACGAGCAGTACTTC. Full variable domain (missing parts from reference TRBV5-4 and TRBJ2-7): ETGVTQSPTHLIKTRGQQVTLRCSSQSGHNTVSWYQQALGQGPQFIFQYYREEENGRGNFPPRFSGLQFPNYSSELNVNALELDDSALYLCASSLGDINEQYFGPGTRLTVT.

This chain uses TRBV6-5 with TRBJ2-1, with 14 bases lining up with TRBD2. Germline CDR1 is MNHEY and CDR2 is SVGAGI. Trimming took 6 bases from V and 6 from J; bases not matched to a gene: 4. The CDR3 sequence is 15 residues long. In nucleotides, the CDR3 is TGTGCCAGCAGCCCCGGGACTAGCGGGAGCAATGAGCAGTTCTTC. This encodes CASSPGTSGSNEQFF.

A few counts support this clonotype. Written as DNA, the CDR3 is TGTGCCAGCAGCCAGGTGCCGGGGGCCGGGGATACGCAGTATTTT. Protein product: CASSQVPGAGDTQYF. The chain employs TRBV9 and TRBJ2-3; TRBD1 or TRBD2 may be the D gene (6 bases each). Germline CDR1 is SGDLS and CDR2 is YYNGEE. This CDR3 spans 15 amino acids. V was pared by 4 bases and J by 6 bases, with 18 bases between.

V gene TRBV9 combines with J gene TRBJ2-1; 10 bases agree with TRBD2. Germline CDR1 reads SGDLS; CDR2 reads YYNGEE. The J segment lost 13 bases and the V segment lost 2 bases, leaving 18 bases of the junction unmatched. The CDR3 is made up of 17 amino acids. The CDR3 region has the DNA TGTGCCAGCAGCGTGCCGGAACTAGCGGGGAAAATGGGTGATCAGTTCTTC. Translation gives CASSVPELAGKMGDQFF.

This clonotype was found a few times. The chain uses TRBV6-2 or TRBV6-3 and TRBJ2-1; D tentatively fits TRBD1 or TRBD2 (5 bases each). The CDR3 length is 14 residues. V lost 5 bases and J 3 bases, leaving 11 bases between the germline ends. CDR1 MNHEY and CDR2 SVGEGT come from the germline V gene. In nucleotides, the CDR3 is TGTGCCAGCAGTGCCCGGGACGACTACAATGAGCAGTTCTTC. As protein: CASSARDDYNEQFF.

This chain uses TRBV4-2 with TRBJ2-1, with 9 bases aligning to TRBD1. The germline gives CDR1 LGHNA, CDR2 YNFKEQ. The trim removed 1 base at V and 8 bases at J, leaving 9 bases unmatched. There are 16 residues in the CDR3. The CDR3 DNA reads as TGTGCCAGCAGCCAAGCTATAGCACAGGGGGCCTATGAGCAGTTCTTC. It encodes CASSQAIAQGAYEQFF.

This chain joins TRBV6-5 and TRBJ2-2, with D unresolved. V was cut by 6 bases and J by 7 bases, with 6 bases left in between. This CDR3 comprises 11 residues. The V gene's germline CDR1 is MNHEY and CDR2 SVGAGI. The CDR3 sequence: CASRGYGELFF. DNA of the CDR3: TGTGCCAGCAGGGGGTACGGGGAGCTGTTTTTT.

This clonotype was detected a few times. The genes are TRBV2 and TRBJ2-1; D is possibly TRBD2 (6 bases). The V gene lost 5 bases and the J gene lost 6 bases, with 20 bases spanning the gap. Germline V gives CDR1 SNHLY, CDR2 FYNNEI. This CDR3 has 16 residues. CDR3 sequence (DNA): TGTGCCAGCAGTCGGGACTCTCCTGTCCCAGGCAATGAGCAGTTCTTC. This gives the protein CASSRDSPVPGNEQFF.

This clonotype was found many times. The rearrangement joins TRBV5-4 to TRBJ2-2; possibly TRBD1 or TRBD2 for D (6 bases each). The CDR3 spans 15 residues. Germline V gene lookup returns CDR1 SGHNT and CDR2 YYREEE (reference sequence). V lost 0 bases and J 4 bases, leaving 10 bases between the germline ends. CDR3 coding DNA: TGTGCCAGCAGCTTGGTGGGGGGCACCACCGGGGAGCTGTTTTTT. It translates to CASSLVGGTTGELFF.

This CDR3 reads CASSQLTWNTEAFF. For the CDR3, the DNA is TGCGCCAGCAGCCAGCTCACTTGGAACACTGAAGCTTTCTTT. This rearrangement joins TRBV4-1 to TRBJ1-1, with D unresolved. The CDR3 extends over 14 amino acids. CDR1 and CDR2 (germline): MGHRA, YSYEKL. The V and J ends lost 3 bases and 1 base respectively, with 9 bases between them.

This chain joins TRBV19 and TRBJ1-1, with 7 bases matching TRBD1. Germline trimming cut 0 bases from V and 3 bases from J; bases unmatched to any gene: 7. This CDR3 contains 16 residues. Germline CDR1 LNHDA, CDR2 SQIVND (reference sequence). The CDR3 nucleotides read TGTGCCAGTAGTATAGAACCGACAGGGCCGGACACTGAAGCTTTCTTT. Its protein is CASSIEPTGPDTEAFF.

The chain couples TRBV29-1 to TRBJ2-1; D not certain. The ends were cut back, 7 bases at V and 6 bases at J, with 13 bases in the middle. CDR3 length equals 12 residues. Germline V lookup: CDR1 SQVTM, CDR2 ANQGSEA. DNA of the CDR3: TGCAGCGCCCCGGTGGGTTCCAATGAGCAGTTCTTC. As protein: CSAPVGSNEQFF.

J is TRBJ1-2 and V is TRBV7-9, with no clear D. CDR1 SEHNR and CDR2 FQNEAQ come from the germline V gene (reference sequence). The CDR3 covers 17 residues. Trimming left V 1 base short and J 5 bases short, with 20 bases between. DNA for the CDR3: TGTGCCAGCAGCTTAGGCGCATCGTTCACGAATAGATATGGCTACACCTTC. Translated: CASSLGASFTNRYGYTF. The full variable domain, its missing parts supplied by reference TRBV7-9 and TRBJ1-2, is DTGVSQNPRHKITKRGQNVTFRCDPISEHNRLYWYRQTLGQGPEFLTYFQNEAQLEKSRLLSDRFSAERPKGSFSTLEIQRTEQGDSAMYLCASSLGASFTNRYGYTFGSGTRLTVV.